This T cell receptor (beta chain) is drawn from a study of PD-L1 blockade in urothelial cancer. Study-wide background: Typically, measured as a median, blood samples had about 140,000 T cells. Study-wide findings and caveats: When pretreatment blood TCR clonality was below the median, it predicted better survival.

Concerning this clone itself: The antigen is undetermined.

Synthetic analogs of TCR templates were spiked into every PCR. TCRdb's table, derived via immunoSEQ multiplex PCR, lists solely in-frame clones and lacks some. This sample has approximately 110,000 clones; around 85% occur once, and the top ten carry around 2.4%. This sequence originates from a man aged 50 to 59 with urothelial cancer. The source material was PBMCs, sampled around atezolizumab (anti-PD-L1) treatment.

DNA of the CDR3: TGTGCCAGCAGCTTCGCCGGGAGTTACAATGAGCAGTTCTTC. Its protein product is CASSFAGSYNEQFF. The chain links TRBV7-9 to TRBJ2-1; possible D gene TRBD2, 6 bases. The V and J ends lost 3 bases and 4 bases respectively, with 10 bases between them. The germline gives CDR1 SEHNR, CDR2 FQNEAQ (reference sequence). The CDR3 runs to 14 residues.